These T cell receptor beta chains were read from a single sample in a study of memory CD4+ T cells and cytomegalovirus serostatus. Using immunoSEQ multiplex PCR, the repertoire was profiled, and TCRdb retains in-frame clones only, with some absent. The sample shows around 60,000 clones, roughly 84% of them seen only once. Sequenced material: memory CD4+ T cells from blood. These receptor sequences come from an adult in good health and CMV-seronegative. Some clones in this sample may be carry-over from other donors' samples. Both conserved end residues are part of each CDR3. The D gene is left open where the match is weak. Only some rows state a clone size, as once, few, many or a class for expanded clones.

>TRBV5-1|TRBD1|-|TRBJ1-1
CASSLGRDSEAFF
TGCGCCAGCAGCTTGGGTAGGGACAGTGAAGCTTTCTTT
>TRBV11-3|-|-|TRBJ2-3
CASSPPSGDTQYF
TGTGCCAGCAGCCCCCCATCAGGAGATACGCAGTATTTT
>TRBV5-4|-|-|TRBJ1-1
CASSARTEMNTEAFF
TGTGCCAGCAGCGCAAGGACAGAGATGAACACTGAAGCTTTCTTT
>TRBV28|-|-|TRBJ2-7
CASSARDHEQYF
TGTGCCAGCAGTGCAAGGGACCACGAGCAGTACTTC
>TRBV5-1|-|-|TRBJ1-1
CASSLDALTEAFF
TGCGCCAGCAGCTTGGACGCGCTCACTGAAGCTTTCTTT
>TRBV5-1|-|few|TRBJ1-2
CASNEGGGHGYTF
TGCGCCAGCAATGAAGGTGGGGGCCATGGCTACACCTTC
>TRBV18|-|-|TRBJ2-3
CASSINGGTDTQYF
TGTGCCAGCTCGATCAACGGAGGCACAGATACGCAGTATTTT
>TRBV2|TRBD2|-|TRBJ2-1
CASRGTSGPNSYNEQFF
TGTGCCAGCAGGGGGACTAGCGGACCGAACTCCTACAATGAGCAGTTCTTC
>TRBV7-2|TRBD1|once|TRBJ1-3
CASSLLRGGGNTIYF
TGTGCCAGCAGCTTACTCCGAGGGGGCGGAAACACCATATATTTT
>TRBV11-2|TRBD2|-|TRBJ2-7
CASSTTSGRSAEQYF
TGTGCCAGCAGCACGACTAGCGGGAGATCGGCCGAGCAGTACTTC
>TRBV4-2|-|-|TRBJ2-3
CASSQDYHGPDTQYF
TGTGCCAGCAGCCAAGATTACCACGGACCAGATACGCAGTATTTT
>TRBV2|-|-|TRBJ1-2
CASSPDRLVNYGYTF
TGTGCCAGCAGTCCCGACAGACTAGTTAACTATGGCTACACCTTC
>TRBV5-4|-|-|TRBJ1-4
CASSSGTGWEEKLFF
TGTGCCAGCAGCTCCGGGACGGGCTGGGAGGAAAAACTGTTTTTT
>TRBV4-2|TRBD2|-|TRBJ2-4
CASSQDGTRGIIQYF
TGTGCCAGCAGCCAAGATGGGACTAGGGGAATCATTCAGTACTTC
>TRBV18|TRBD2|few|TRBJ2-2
CASSPATSGANTGELFF
TGTGCCAGCTCACCAGCGACTAGCGGGGCGAACACCGGGGAGCTGTTTTTT